The clone carrying this TCR beta chain turned up a few times. Its target is unknown. A much larger clone lies one base from this, so it may be a read error. This is likely a read error, given that the CDR3 carries no conserved phenylalanine or tryptophan at its end. Construction of the TCR beta libraries employed iRepertoire HTBI primers in conjunction with Arm-PCR of CDR3 regions. In TCRdb, the multiplex PCR reads were re-called with MiXCR into one record per CDR3 protein. Of 390,000 or so distinct CDR3 sequences in the sample, roughly 25% were seen once. Time point: persistent/refractory GD, antithyroid drugs over 5 years with positive TRAb. RNA extracted from PBMCs served as the sequencing template. This entry belongs to a study of regulatory T cells in long-lasting Graves disease. Study results and caveats: Persistent patients shared more public clonotypes (roughly 2,500) than new patients (just under 1,000).

The CDR3 consists of 14 residues. V gave up 6 bases and J gave up 1 base, with 12 bases separating them. CDR1 and CDR2 from the germline V gene are SNHLY and FYNNEI. This receptor was taken from a woman in her thirties or forties with Graves disease. V gene TRBV2 combines with J gene TRBJ2-5, with D possibly matching TRBD2 (6 bases). Sequencing used peripheral blood mononuclear cells (PBMCs), obtained when the disease was refractory, from a patient treated with antithyroid drugs. The CDR3 protein is CASSHAGIQETQYL. Here the CDR3 DNA reads TGTGCCAGCAGCCACGCGGGAATCCAAGAGACCCAGTACCTC.